These T cell receptor beta chains were read from a single sample in a study of shared clonotypes between healthy human individuals. Sequencing was performed with immunoSEQ multiplex PCR; in TCRdb, only in-frame clones are kept and a portion is missing. The sample includes some 2,500,000 clones, 85% to 95% of them seen just once. The sequenced sample consisted of naive CD4+ T cells from PBMCs. The receptors originated from a man in his late teens or twenties in good health. Some clones in this sample may be carry-over from other donors' samples. The CDR3 runs from the conserved cysteine through the conserved F or W. The D gene is left open where the match is weak. Expanded clones get a size class; other rows say once, few or many, or leave the size out.

CDR3nt	CDR3aa	abundance	j_gene	d_gene	v_gene
TGCAGCGTTGGCGGAGGGGGCACCGGGGAGCTGTTTTTT	CSVGGGGTGELFF	-	TRBJ2-2	-	TRBV29-1
TGTGCCAGCAGCCCTATGGGGTATTCCAGGGAGCTGTTTTTT	CASSPMGYSRELFF	few	TRBJ2-2	-	TRBV11-3
TGTGCCAGCAGCTTAGGATACAATGAGCAGTTCTTC	CASSLGYNEQFF	-	TRBJ2-1	-	TRBV11-3
TGTGCCAGCTTTACAGGATCAGAGTCACCCCTCCACTTT	CASFTGSESPLHF	once	TRBJ1-6	-	TRBV2
TGTGCCAGCAGTAGGGACAGGGACTACGAGCAGTACTTC	CASSRDRDYEQYF	-	TRBJ2-7	TRBD1	TRBV5-4
TGTGCCAGCAGTTACTGGAGAGAAGCTTTCTTT	CASSYWREAFF	few	TRBJ1-1	-	TRBV6-5
TGTGCCAGCAGTGTAGATACGCAGTATTTT	CASSVDTQYF	-	TRBJ2-3	-	TRBV6-4
TGTGCCAGCAGCTTATGGGGGGAATATGCAAACATTCAGTACTTC	CASSLWGEYANIQYF	-	TRBJ2-4	-	TRBV7-2
TGTGCCAGCAGCCAAGGGCCGGAAAAACTGTTTTTT	CASSQGPEKLFF	few	TRBJ1-4	-	TRBV4-2
TGCGCCAGCAGCCCGGGTCCTCAAAACACCGGGGAGCTGTTTTTT	CASSPGPQNTGELFF	-	TRBJ2-2	-	TRBV5-1
TGTGCCTGGAGTGTAACGGGTAGTACTGAAGCTTTCTTT	CAWSVTGSTEAFF	-	TRBJ1-1	-	TRBV30
TGCGCCAGCAGCCTGGACAGTCGCTATGGCTACACCTTC	CASSLDSRYGYTF	-	TRBJ1-2	-	TRBV5-1
TGTGCCAGCAGCGCCACTAGCCCCGATGAGCAGTTCTTC	CASSATSPDEQFF	-	TRBJ2-1	-	TRBV11-1
TGTGCCAGCAGTGTGCCCTACGAGCAGTACTTC	CASSVPYEQYF	-	TRBJ2-7	-	TRBV28
TGCGCCAGCAGCCACTACAAGAACACCGGGGAGCTGTTTTTT	CASSHYKNTGELFF	-	TRBJ2-2	-	TRBV5-1
TGTGCCAGCAGCTTTGACACTAACACTGAAGCTTTCTTT	CASSFDTNTEAFF	-	TRBJ1-1	-	TRBV7-2
TGTGCCATCAGTGAGTCACGGGGGGACTACGAGCAGTACTTC	CAISESRGDYEQYF	-	TRBJ2-7	TRBD2	TRBV10-3
TGTGCCAGCAGCCCCCGAAGGGGGCGGGTGAGCCGCTCCTACAATGAGCAGTTCTTC	CASSPRRGRVSRSYNEQFF	-	TRBJ2-1	TRBD1	TRBV7-9
TGCGCCAGCAGCACACCCCAAGGACAAGAGACCCAGTACTTC	CASSTPQGQETQYF	once	TRBJ2-5	-	TRBV5-1
TGTGCCAGCAGTTCAGCGCCAGGGAACACAGATACGCAGTATTTT	CASSSAPGNTDTQYF	-	TRBJ2-3	-	TRBV7-3
TGTGCCAGCAGCTTTAGCGGGACCCCCACCGGGGAGCTGTTTTTT	CASSFSGTPTGELFF	once	TRBJ2-2	TRBD2	TRBV7-3
TGTGCCAGCCTACAAGGGGGTGGGGCCAACGTCCTGACTTTC	CASLQGGGANVLTF	-	TRBJ2-6	-	TRBV28
TGTGCCACCCGGACAGGTGCGGCGGACTATGGCTACACCTTC	CATRTGAADYGYTF	-	TRBJ1-2	TRBD1	TRBV10-3
TGTGCCAGCAGCCCATACCCAGGGGACGAGCAGTACTTC	CASSPYPGDEQYF	once	TRBJ2-7	-	TRBV7-2
TGTGCCATCAGTGATGGGGTGTCAGAGACCCAGTACTTC	CAISDGVSETQYF	-	TRBJ2-5	-	TRBV10-3
TGCGCCAGCAGCCATGTTTCGGGCGACAAGCGGGAGAGCACCGGGGAGCTGTTTTTT	CASSHVSGDKRESTGELFF	-	TRBJ2-2	TRBD2	TRBV5-1
TGTGCCAGCAGCTCAAACAGGGGAGGGGAAAAACTGTTTTTT	CASSSNRGGEKLFF	few	TRBJ1-4	TRBD1	TRBV7-6
TGTGCCAGCAGCGCGCTAAGGGGGGGGGACACTGAAGCTTTCTTT	CASSALRGGDTEAFF	once	TRBJ1-1	-	TRBV6-1
TGTGCCAGCAGCCAAGGTCCGGGACAGGATTTCTACGAGCAGTACTTC	CASSQGPGQDFYEQYF	-	TRBJ2-7	TRBD1	TRBV14
TGTGCCAGCAGCTTCCTCCCAAGCACAGATACGCAGTATTTT	CASSFLPSTDTQYF	once	TRBJ2-3	-	TRBV7-2
TGTGCCAGCAGCCTTCGGGACAGGGAGTACTTC	CASSLRDREYF	-	TRBJ2-4	TRBD1	TRBV14
TGTGCCAGCAGCAGGGGGAGTGGAGAGACCCAGTACTTC	CASSRGSGETQYF	-	TRBJ2-5	-	TRBV11-2
TGCAGCGTAGTGACAGGGACGACCTACGAGCAGTACTTC	CSVVTGTTYEQYF	-	TRBJ2-7	TRBD1	TRBV29-1
TGCGCCAGCAGCTTGGGTGAGGGACTAGCGGAAGAGACCCAGTACTTC	CASSLGEGLAEETQYF	-	TRBJ2-5	TRBD2	TRBV5-1
TGCGCCAGCAGCTTTGGACAGGGCCCTAACTATGGCTACACCTTC	CASSFGQGPNYGYTF	-	TRBJ1-2	TRBD1	TRBV5-1
TGTGCCAGCAGCCAACCGGGGAGTGCTAACTATGGCTACACCTTC	CASSQPGSANYGYTF	-	TRBJ1-2	-	TRBV7-9
TGCAGCGCCGAGGGCCCGACAGGGCCCTCCTACGAGCAGTACTTC	CSAEGPTGPSYEQYF	-	TRBJ2-7	TRBD1	TRBV29-1
TGTGCCAGCAGTGACAGGGGGCGCGGGAACACTGAAGCTTTCTTT	CASSDRGRGNTEAFF	-	TRBJ1-1	TRBD1	TRBV6-1
TGTGCCAGCAGCTTATGGCGACTTAACTATGGCTACACCTTC	CASSLWRLNYGYTF	-	TRBJ1-2	-	TRBV13
TGTGCCAGCAGCCCATTAGCGGGAGGATGGGGCGGGGAGCTGTTTTTT	CASSPLAGGWGGELFF	-	TRBJ2-2	TRBD2	TRBV4-2
TGTGCCAGCAGCTTAAAGGGCGGGAGCTCCTACAATGAGCAGTTCTTC	CASSLKGGSSYNEQFF	-	TRBJ2-1	TRBD2	TRBV7-3